Each of the 5 T cell receptor beta chains below was sequenced from the same sample in a study of blood T cell repertoires in COVID-19. Sequencing used immunoSEQ multiplex PCR; TCRdb keeps in-frame clones, though not all of them. The data show around 480,000 clones, roughly 87% seen once. Sample: PBMCs or T cells enriched from blood (not recorded which). Receptors originate from a woman under 30 who had recovered from COVID-19.

The chain employs TRBV28 and TRBJ1-5, with D perhaps matching TRBD1 (5 bases). Between the trimmed V and J ends, which lost 4 bases and 3 bases, there was a span of 10 bases. Germline lookup yields CDR1 MDHEN and CDR2 SYDVKM. The CDR3 length is 14 residues. This CDR3 reads CASSSQVYNQPQHF. The CDR3 DNA is TGTGCCAGCAGTTCACAGGTCTACAATCAGCCCCAGCATTTT.

This chain links TRBV29-1 with TRBJ2-3; possibly TRBD2 for D (5 bases). Trimming cost V 5 bases and J 3 bases, with 9 bases left between them. This CDR3 has 12 residues. Germline V gene lookup returns CDR1 SQVTM and CDR2 ANQGSEA. The CDR3 loop is CSVRTYTDTQYF. DNA of the CDR3: TGCAGCGTTCGGACTTATACAGATACGCAGTATTTT.

This clone was observed a single time. The DNA of the CDR3 is TGTGCCACCCCGGTCCGAGACAGGGTTAACGAGCAGTACTTC. It is translated as CATPVRDRVNEQYF. The chain is built from TRBV24-1 and TRBJ2-7, with 7 bases lining up with TRBD1. The length of the CDR3 is 14 residues. Germline loops: CDR1 KGHDR, CDR2 SFDVKD. Unmatched junction bases numbered 12, after V lost 9 bases and J lost 5 bases.

Regarding this clone: Other DNA sequences in this specimen translate into the identical CDR3. The chain carries TRBV28 and TRBJ1-2; D is perhaps TRBD1 (6 bases). The CDR3 length is 13 residues. Germline CDR1 and CDR2: MDHEN and SYDVKM. V was trimmed by 5 bases and J by 2 bases, leaving 9 bases between them. CDR3 in DNA: TGTGCCAGCAGTCCCCAGGGGAACTATGGCTACACCTTC. Translating it yields CASSPQGNYGYTF.

About this clone itself: At the DNA level, this CDR3 is encoded by other sequences in the same sample as well. The gene calls are TRBV24-1 and TRBJ2-3, with D possibly TRBD1 on 6 matching bases. This CDR3 spans 14 amino acids. Germline V CDR1 and CDR2: KGHDR, SFDVKD. Trimming shortened V by 2 bases and J by 1 base, and 6 bases separated the two germline ends. The CDR3 here is CATSDSGGTDTQYF. The CDR3 DNA reads TGTGCCACCAGTGATTCAGGGGGCACAGATACGCAGTATTTT.